This T cell receptor (beta chain) was profiled in a study of CD8 T cells in ankylosing spondylitis (dated by TCRdb to 2016 to 2017). General notes on the study: The study profiled T cell receptor beta repertoires in healthy donors and ankylosing spondylitis patients to find disease-linked TCR variants. The whole study cohort included 85 to 120 healthy donors and 20 to 30 ankylosing spondylitis patients. Peripheral blood samples were taken, and synovial fluid was additionally collected from ankylosing spondylitis patients.

TCRdb records Illumina HiSeq 2500 as the sequencer. TCR beta libraries were prepared by quantitative 5'-RACE with molecular barcodes. The paper's data handling went like this. A new computational method, built on a probabilistic model of VDJ rearrangement, was used to identify disease-linked TCR variants. TCRdb reran the public reads through fastp at Q25 and MiXCR, keeping productive beta chains. Every distinct CDR3 protein forms one entry, paired with its most common genes and DNA. These V and J calls rely on TCRdb rather than the paper's analysis. The sample table contains 500,000 or so distinct CDR3 sequences; only one count was recorded for about 5.7% of them. The top ten clones comprise 3.5% of the sample. The study at large found these results: The disease-linked clones were reported to be significantly enriched in matched synovial fluid samples from ankylosing spondylitis patients. A TCR beta motif made up of eight or nine highly homologous amino acid variants appeared to be characteristic of blood from ankylosing spondylitis patients. The disease-linked clones had a CD8+ phenotype and were found at relatively low frequencies in peripheral blood. Some TCR beta motif variants had previously been reported in synovial fluid and blood of reactive arthritis patients, which suggested common disease-initiation mechanisms.

This clonotype showed up many times. Its binding antigen is unknown. No base-level quality is on record; no much larger clone is a single base apart. Sequencing was done on a sample of blood, either unsorted or a sorted T cell fraction (not recorded which). The sequence was obtained from a male donor with ankylosing spondylitis.

The CDR3: CASSLPPGGALTEAFF. The nucleotides read TGTGCCAGCAGTTTGCCCCCGGGGGGGGCTCTAACTGAAGCTTTCTTT. The sequence joins TRBV27 to TRBJ1-1; the D region possibly corresponds to TRBD1 (6 bases align). From its cysteine to its phenylalanine, the CDR3 spans 16 amino acids. Just CDR3 DNA is preserved here, 48 bases in frame from base 1. The germline V gene (reference sequence) supplies CDR1 MNHEY and CDR2 SMNVEV. V loses 3 bases, J loses 5 bases, and the germline ends lie 19 bases apart.